These 10 T cell receptor beta chains share one sample of origin, sequenced in a study of human T cells and chemical hapten exposure. TCRdb re-derived calls from the RACE reads in MiXCR, one entry per CDR3 protein. Of approximately 340,000 distinct CDR3 sequences listed, around 7% are singletons. Regarding time point: patch test 1, 2 weeks after DPC sensitization. Treatment in this sample: therapeutic diphenylcyclopropenone sensitization with weekly scalp DPC. The material sequenced was whole blood, taken in connection with sensitization to the hapten diphenylcyclopropenone (DPC). The receptors shown here come from a woman aged 18 to 35 with alopecia areata. Some clones in this sample may be carry-over from other donors' samples.

This clonotype occurred a few times. The gene calls are TRBV28 and TRBJ2-3; D may be TRBD2 (6 bases). V was clipped by 3 bases and J by 2 bases, with 21 bases between them. Germline V lookup: CDR1 MDHEN, CDR2 SYDVKM. The CDR3 totals 18 residues. In nucleotides, the CDR3 is TGTGCCAGCAGTTTCATCGGGACTGCAATTTCCTTCACAGATACGCAGTATTTT. Amino acid sequence: CASSFIGTAISFTDTQYF.

This clonotype was detected many times. The chain uses TRBV6-5 and TRBJ2-2; 11 positions agree with TRBD2. The V gene's germline CDR1 is MNHEY and CDR2 SVGAGI. This CDR3 has 16 residues. V shed 2 bases, J shed 4 bases, and the junction held 3 bases outside the gene matches. Here the CDR3 reads CASSYNLAGGTGELFF. CDR3 sequence (DNA): TGTGCCAGCAGTTACAATCTAGCGGGGGGCACCGGGGAGCTGTTTTTT.

This clonotype was counted between two and nine times. The rearrangement uses TRBV28 and TRBJ1-1; D might be TRBD1 (6 bases). Germline CDR1 MDHEN, CDR2 SYDVKM. The CDR3 is 14 residues long. V gave up 6 bases and J gave up 1 base, with 12 bases separating them. CDR3 coding DNA: TGTGCCAGCAGGGGTGACAGGCGGAACACTGAAGCTTTCTTT. Encoded protein: CASRGDRRNTEAFF. The whole variable domain, remainder taken from reference TRBV28 and TRBJ1-1, is DVKVTQSSRYLVKRTGEKVFLECVQDMDHENMFWYRQDPGLGLRLIYFSYDVKMKEKGDIPEGYSVSREKKERFSLILESASTNQTSMYLCASRGDRRNTEAFFGQGTRLTVV.

The rearrangement joins TRBV20-1 to TRBJ1-1, with 7 bases that match TRBD1. The junction had 9 bases not matched to a gene; V was cut back by 2 bases and J by 0 bases. Germline CDR1 DFQATT, CDR2 SNEGSKA (reference sequence). CDR3 length: 16 amino acids. The CDR3 protein is CSARNPGGVLNTEAFF. In DNA form, the CDR3 reads TGCAGTGCTAGAAATCCAGGGGGGGTCTTGAACACTGAAGCTTTCTTT.

The chain links TRBV6-2 or TRBV6-3 to TRBJ1-1, with TRBD1 identical over 10 bases. Germline V gives CDR1 MNHEY, CDR2 SVGEGT. Trimming removed 2 bases from V and 6 bases from J; junction bases left unmatched: 6. The CDR3 consists of 15 residues. The CDR3 here is CASSYGGTGVPEAFF. CDR3 DNA sequence: TGTGCCAGCAGTTACGGAGGGACAGGGGTTCCTGAAGCTTTCTTT.

The V gene is TRBV7-2, the J gene TRBJ1-1; 9 nucleotides agree with TRBD1. From germline, CDR1 is SGHTA and CDR2 FQGNSA. Trimming at V came to 10 bases and at J to 11 bases, leaving 8 bases not matched to a gene. This CDR3 comprises 11 residues. As DNA, the CDR3 is TGTGCCACTTTGACAGGGGGGTACGCTTTCTTT. Protein product: CATLTGGYAFF.

This clonotype was seen repeatedly, ten times or more. The chain's CDR3 is CASSLYRGTLNTEAFF. DNA of the CDR3: TGTGCCAGCAGTTTATACCGTGGGACACTGAACACTGAAGCTTTCTTT. This chain connects TRBV27 to TRBJ1-1; a weak D match, TRBD1 (6 bases). The CDR3 length is 16 residues. V lost 1 base and J lost 0, with 12 bases in between. The germline CDR1 and CDR2 sequences are MNHEY and SMNVEV (reference sequence).

About this clonotype: Being one base from a much bigger clone, this may be a read error. The chain is built from TRBV29-1 and TRBJ2-6; D is possibly TRBD1 (5 bases). The germline V gene has CDR1 SQVTM and CDR2 ANQGSEA. The CDR3 spans 13 residues. DNA of the CDR3: TGCAGCGTTATAAACTCTGGGGCCGACGTCCTGACTTTC. Translated, it gives CSVINSGADVLTF.

This clonotype came up a few times. The rearrangement uses TRBV12-3 or TRBV12-4 and TRBJ1-1; TRBD1 agrees at 12 bases. V shed 5 bases and J 10 bases; nucleotides not matched to a gene: 11. The CDR3 length is 15 residues. Here the CDR3 DNA reads TGTGCCAGCAGTCCGTCGGGACAGGGGGCGGGTCGAGCTTTCTTT. It translates to CASSPSGQGAGRAFF.

This clonotype has just a few counts. The chain links TRBV27 to TRBJ1-1; D ambiguous. Germline loops: CDR1 MNHEY, CDR2 SMNVEV (reference sequence). V shed 4 bases and J shed 0 bases, with 6 bases lying between them. This CDR3 has 13 amino acids. CDR3 DNA: TGTGCCAGCAGTTCGTTCATGAACACTGAAGCTTTCTTT. As protein: CASSSFMNTEAFF.